Detailed here is one TCR beta chain. Its antigen is still unknown. The CDR3 runs to 15 residues. V was cut by 5 bases and J by 0 bases, with 14 bases left in between. Germline CDR1 reads SGHTA; CDR2 reads FQGNSA. The data stem from a study of cytomegalovirus exposure and HLA in healthy donors. Broader study findings: Through in vitro validation, three CMV-associated chains were shown to be specific for CMV antigens.

TCRdb's table, derived via immunoSEQ multiplex PCR, lists solely in-frame clones and lacks some. The table has around 150,000 clones, just over 85% seen once. V gene TRBV7-2 combines with J gene TRBJ2-7, with a tentative D call TRBD2 (6 bases). Material: PBMCs. This sequence was found in a woman aged 18-30 years in good health and CMV-seropositive. This CDR3 reads CASSPNGGLSYEQYF. CDR3 bases: TGTGCCAGCAGCCCAAACGGGGGACTCTCCTACGAGCAGTACTTC.